The 2 T cell receptor beta chains listed next were all sequenced from one sample in a study of cytomegalovirus exposure and HLA in healthy donors. With 60 Vbeta and 13 Jbeta primers, the PCR was carried out. Assay used: immunoSEQ multiplex PCR; TCRdb lists only in-frame clones, some missing. This listing includes approximately 92,000 clones. Sequences were obtained from PBMCs. These receptors originate from a woman aged 25 to 39 in good health and CMV-seronegative.

This chain links TRBV11-3 with TRBJ1-4, with 10 nucleotides matching TRBD1. With 3 bases clipped from V and 3 bases from J, the junction kept 4 bases outside the gene matches. The CDR3 consists of 16 residues. Germline V gene lookup returns CDR1 SGHNT and CDR2 YENEEA. This CDR3 reads CASSLGQGLSNEKLFF. CDR3 DNA: TGTGCCAGCAGCTTGGGACAGGGGTTATCTAATGAAAAACTGTTTTTT. The complete variable domain, with remaining parts taken from reference TRBV11-3 and TRBJ1-4, reads EAGVVQSPRYKIIEKKQPVAFWCNPISGHNTLYWYLQNLGQGPELLIRYENEEAVDDSQLPKDRFSAERLKGVDSTLKIQPAELGDSAVYLCASSLGQGLSNEKLFFGSGTQLSVL.

The V gene is TRBV7-7, the J gene TRBJ2-6, with 8 bases matching TRBD1. The CDR3 is made up of 16 amino acids. Germline assignment: CDR1 SSHAT and CDR2 FNYEAQ (reference sequence). The CDR3 region is CALVGQGAEGANVLTF. The CDR3 coding sequence is TGTGCGTTGGTGGGTCAGGGGGCGGAAGGGGCCAACGTCCTGACTTTC.